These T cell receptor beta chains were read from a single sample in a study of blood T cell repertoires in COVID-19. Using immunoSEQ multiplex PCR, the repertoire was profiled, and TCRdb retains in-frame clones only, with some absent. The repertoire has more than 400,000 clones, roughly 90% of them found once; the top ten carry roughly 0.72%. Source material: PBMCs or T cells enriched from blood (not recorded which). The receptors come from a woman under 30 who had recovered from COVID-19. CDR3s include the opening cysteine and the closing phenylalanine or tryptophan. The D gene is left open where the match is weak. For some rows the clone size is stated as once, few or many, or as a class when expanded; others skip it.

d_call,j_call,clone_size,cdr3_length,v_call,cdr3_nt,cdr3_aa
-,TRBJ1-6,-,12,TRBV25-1,TGTGCCAGCAGACTAGAGAATTCACCCCTCCACTTT,CASRLENSPLHF
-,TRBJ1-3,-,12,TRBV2,TGTGCCAGCAGTGACCCAGGAAACACCATATATTTT,CASSDPGNTIYF
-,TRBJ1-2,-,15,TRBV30,TGTGCCTGGACGGGACTCGCAAGCTCACCGAATGGCTACACCTTC,CAWTGLASSPNGYTF
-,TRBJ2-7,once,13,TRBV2,TGTGCCAGCAGGAATACGGAGGGCGACGAGCAGTACTTC,CASRNTEGDEQYF
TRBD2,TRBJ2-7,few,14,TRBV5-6,TGTGCCAGCAGCCCCGGGGGGGTTCGCTACGAGCAGTACTTC,CASSPGGVRYEQYF
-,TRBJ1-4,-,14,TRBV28,TGTGCCAGCAGTTCCAGGGAAGTCGGGGAAAAACTGTTTTTT,CASSSREVGEKLFF
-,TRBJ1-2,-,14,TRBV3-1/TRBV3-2,TGTGCCAGCAGCCAAGGAGGGGACACGACTTTCGCTACCTTC,CASSQGGDTTFATF
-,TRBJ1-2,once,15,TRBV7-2,TGTGCCAGCAGCTTAGAAATTACAGGGAACTATGGCTACACCTTC,CASSLEITGNYGYTF
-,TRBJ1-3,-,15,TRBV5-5,TGTGCCAGCAGCTTCAGCGCAGGGCGCGGAAACACCATATATTTT,CASSFSAGRGNTIYF
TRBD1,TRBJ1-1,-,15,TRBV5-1,TGCGCCAGCAGCTATGGACAGGGAACGAACACTGAAGCTTTCTTT,CASSYGQGTNTEAFF
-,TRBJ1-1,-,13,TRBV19,TGTGCCAGTAGAAATAGCCGGGACACTGAAGCTTTCTTT,CASRNSRDTEAFF
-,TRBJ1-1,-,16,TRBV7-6,TGTGCCAGCAGCTTATTCCCGGGAGAGATGAACACTGAAGCTTTCTTT,CASSLFPGEMNTEAFF
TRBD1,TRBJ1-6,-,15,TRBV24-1,TGTGCCACCGACCCTGGGACAGGGATAAATTCACCCCTCCACTTT,CATDPGTGINSPLHF
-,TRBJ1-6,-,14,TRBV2,TGTGCCAGCACCTTCTACGGGGATAATTCACCCCTCCACTTT,CASTFYGDNSPLHF
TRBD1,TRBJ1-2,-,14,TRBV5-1,TGCGCCAGCAGCCGGGACAGGGGGTCTTATGGCTACACCTTC,CASSRDRGSYGYTF
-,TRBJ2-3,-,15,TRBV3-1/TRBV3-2,TGTGCCAGCAGCCAAGATGTACTACGCACAGATACGCAGTATTTT,CASSQDVLRTDTQYF
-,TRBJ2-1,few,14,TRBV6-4,TGTGCCAGCAGGAGAGTTGGAGGGGCTGGTGAGCAGTTCTTC,CASRRVGGAGEQFF
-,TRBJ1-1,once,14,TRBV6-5,TGTGCCAGTCACCTCGGCAGGTTGAACACTGAAGCTTTCTTT,CASHLGRLNTEAFF
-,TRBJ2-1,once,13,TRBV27,TGTGCCAGCAGCTCGTCAGTCCAAGTGTGGCAGTTCTTC,CASSSSVQVWQFF
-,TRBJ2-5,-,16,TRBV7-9,TGTGCCAGCAGCTCAAAATATAGTCCCTCTCAAGAGACCCAGTACTTC,CASSSKYSPSQETQYF
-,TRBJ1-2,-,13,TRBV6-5,TGTGCCAGCAGTTACGACGGGAACTATGGCTACACCTTC,CASSYDGNYGYTF
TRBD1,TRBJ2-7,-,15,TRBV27,TGTGCCAGCAGTCGGGACCGGGACAGGGTGGACGAGCAGTACTTC,CASSRDRDRVDEQYF
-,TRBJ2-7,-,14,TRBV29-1,TGCAGCGTTCCTCGACTAGGCAGCTCCTACGAGCAGTACTTC,CSVPRLGSSYEQYF
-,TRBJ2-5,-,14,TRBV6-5,TGTGCCAGCAGGGGGGCTGGTGGCCAAGAGACCCAGTACTTC,CASRGAGGQETQYF
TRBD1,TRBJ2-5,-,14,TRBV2,TGTGCCAGCCTTATAGGACAGGGCCGGGAGACCCAGTACTTC,CASLIGQGRETQYF
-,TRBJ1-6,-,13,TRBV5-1,TGCGCCAGCAGCTTGGATCTAAATTCACCCCTCCACTTT,CASSLDLNSPLHF
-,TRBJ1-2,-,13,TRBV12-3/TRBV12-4,TGTGCCAGCAGCCCTTATACTAACTATGGCTACACCTTC,CASSPYTNYGYTF
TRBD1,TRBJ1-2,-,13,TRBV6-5,TGTGCCAGCATCCGGGACAGGGAATATGGCTACACCTTC,CASIRDREYGYTF
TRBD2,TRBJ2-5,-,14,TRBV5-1,TGCGCCAGCAGCTCTCTAGCGGGGGGGGAGACCCAGTACTTC,CASSSLAGGETQYF
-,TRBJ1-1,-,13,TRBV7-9,TGTGCCAGCAGCCTCAGGGAAGGCACTGAAGCTTTCTTT,CASSLREGTEAFF
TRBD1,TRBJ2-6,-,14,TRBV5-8,TGTGCCAGCAGCTGGGGACAGCAGGCCAACGTCCTGACTTTC,CASSWGQQANVLTF
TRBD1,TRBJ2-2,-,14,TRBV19,TGTGCCAGTAGTCCCCAGACAGGGACCGGGGAGCTGTTTTTT,CASSPQTGTGELFF
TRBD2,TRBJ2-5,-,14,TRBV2,TGTGCCAGCAGCCCCGGGACTAACCAAGAGACCCAGTACTTC,CASSPGTNQETQYF
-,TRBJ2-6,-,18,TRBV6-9,TGTGCCAGCAGTTCCCCCGGACATGGCGTCTCTGGGGCCAACGTCCTGACTTTC,CASSSPGHGVSGANVLTF
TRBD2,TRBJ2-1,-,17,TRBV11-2,TGTGCCAGCAGCTTAGTTGGCGGCGGGGGGACCTACAATGAGCAGTTCTTC,CASSLVGGGGTYNEQFF
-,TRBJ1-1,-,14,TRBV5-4,TGTGCCAGCAGCTTAGGGGGGGCAAACACTGAAGCTTTCTTT,CASSLGGANTEAFF
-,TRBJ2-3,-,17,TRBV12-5,TGTGCTAGTGGTTTGGTACAAGGGACAAGGTGGACAGATACGCAGTATTTT,CASGLVQGTRWTDTQYF
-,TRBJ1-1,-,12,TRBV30,TGTGCCTGCCACCAGGGGCACACTGAAGCTTTCTTT,CACHQGHTEAFF
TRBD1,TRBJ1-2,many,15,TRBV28,TGTGCCAGCAGTTCGGGACAGGGTTTTAACTATGGCTACACCTTC,CASSSGQGFNYGYTF
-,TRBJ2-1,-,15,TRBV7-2,TGTGCCAGCAGCTTAGTACCCCGGACGGGGAATCAGCAGTTCTTC,CASSLVPRTGNQQFF
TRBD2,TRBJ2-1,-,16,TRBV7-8,TGTGCCAGCAGCCACACTAGCGGTGACTCCTACAATGAGCAGTTCTTC,CASSHTSGDSYNEQFF
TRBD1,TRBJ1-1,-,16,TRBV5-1,TGCGCCAGCAGCCCGGGACAGGGGCCTATGAACACTGAAGCTTTCTTT,CASSPGQGPMNTEAFF
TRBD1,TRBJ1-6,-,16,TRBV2,TGTGCCAGCAGGCCAGGGGGGCGCTCCTATAATTCACCCCTCCACTTT,CASRPGGRSYNSPLHF
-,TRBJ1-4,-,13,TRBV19,TGTGCCAGTGTCGACAGGCCAGATGAAAAACTGTTTTTT,CASVDRPDEKLFF
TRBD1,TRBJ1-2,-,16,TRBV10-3,TGTGCCATCAGGGACACCGACAGGGAAGTCACCTATGGCTACACCTTC,CAIRDTDREVTYGYTF
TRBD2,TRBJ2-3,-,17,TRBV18,TGTGCCAGCTCACCACCGGGCCGACTAGCGGGGGAAGATACGCAGTATTTT,CASSPPGRLAGEDTQYF
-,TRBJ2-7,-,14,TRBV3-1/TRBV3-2,TGTGCCAGCAGCCAAGCGGAGGGATCCTACGAGCAGTACTTC,CASSQAEGSYEQYF
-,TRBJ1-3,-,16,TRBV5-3,TGTGCCAGAAGCTTGGAGGGGACAAGGGTAGGAAACACCATATATTTT,CARSLEGTRVGNTIYF
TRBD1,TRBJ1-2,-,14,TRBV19,TGTGCCAGTACAAGGACAGGGGATAGCTATGGCTACACCTTC,CASTRTGDSYGYTF
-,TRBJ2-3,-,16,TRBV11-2,TGTGCCAGCAGCTTTGGGGGCGTGGGCGCGACAGATACGCAGTATTTT,CASSFGGVGATDTQYF
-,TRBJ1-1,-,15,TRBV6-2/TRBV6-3,TGTGCCAGCAGTTACGAGTCCGCAGGCACCACTGAAGCTTTCTTT,CASSYESAGTTEAFF
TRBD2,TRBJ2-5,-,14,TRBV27,TGTGCCAGCAGTAGTCCGTCGGGGGGTGGGACCCAGTACTTC,CASSSPSGGGTQYF
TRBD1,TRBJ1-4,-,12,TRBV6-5,TGTGCCAGCAGGCAGGGGGCACAGAAACTGTTTTTT,CASRQGAQKLFF
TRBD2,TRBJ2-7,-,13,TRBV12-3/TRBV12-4,TGTGCCAGCAGGCGGGGGGGCTTTTACGAGCAGTACTTC,CASRRGGFYEQYF
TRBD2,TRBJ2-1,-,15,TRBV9,TGTGCCAGCAGCGTAGCAGGCGGGGGCTACAATGAGCAGTTCTTC,CASSVAGGGYNEQFF